Described below is a single T cell receptor (beta chain) sequence and its context. This sample was included in a study of cytomegalovirus exposure and HLA in healthy donors. Primers included in the PCR were 60 Vbeta and 13 Jbeta primers. Sequencing used immunoSEQ multiplex PCR; TCRdb keeps in-frame clones, though not all of them. This sample has about 140,000 clones, with roughly 78% found just once. There are 19 residues in the CDR3. This receptor was identified in a man aged 25 to 40 in good health. The sample consisted of PBMCs. The chain joins TRBV21-1 to TRBJ2-7; the table gives TRBD2 as D, unverified against the DNA. TRBV21-1 constitutes a pseudogene. CDR3 DNA sequence: TGTGCCAGTACGGGGGGAGGGTCTCTCCGGGGAGGGCCAGACTACGAGCAGTACTTC. Its protein product is CASTGGGSLRGGPDYEQYF.